The present T cell receptor beta chain was sequenced within a study of cytomegalovirus exposure and HLA in healthy donors. Study-wide background: The platform used for the roughly 130 validation repertoires matched that of the roughly 700 first-cohort repertoires, a later analysis reported. Notes on the study in general: Reportedly, cytomegalovirus status was diagnosed with high sensitivity and specificity.

The germline CDR1 and CDR2 sequences are SNHLY and FYNNEI. Trimming at V came to 7 bases and at J to 6 bases, leaving 9 bases not matched to a gene. The CDR3 totals 14 residues. In its sample, this clone was seen once. Its target is unknown. Donors came from a validation cohort of some 130 subjects, distinct from the first 666-subject cohort. Some clones are missing from TCRdb's copy, which holds only in-frame ones; the method was immunoSEQ multiplex PCR. The sample records fewer than 400,000 clones, 88% being singletons. This rearrangement joins TRBV2 to TRBJ1-1; 9 nucleotides match TRBD1. This receptor was identified in a man aged 25 to 45 in good health and CMV-seronegative. Sequencing was performed on PBMCs. The CDR3 nucleotides read TGTGCCAGCACGGGGACAGGGCTCCCTTCTGAAGCTTTCTTT. It codes for CASTGTGLPSEAFF.